A single sample gave rise to the 8 T cell receptor beta chains below, sequenced in a study of lymphopenia after photon versus proton radiotherapy. TCRdb's copy holds only in-frame clones and misses some; the assay was immunoSEQ multiplex PCR. Here the sample spans about 53,000 clones, more than 70% being singletons. The sequences come from peripheral blood, collected from a patient treated with photon-based radiotherapy. These receptors came from a man between 50 and 59 years old with gastric cancer.

CDR3 nucleotides: TGCGCCAGCAGCCAAGTGAGTCTAGAAGGGTCCTACGAGCAGTACTTC. Translated: CASSQVSLEGSYEQYF. V is TRBV4-1 and J is TRBJ2-7; unclear D gene. V shed 1 base and J shed 1 base, with 14 bases lying between them. CDR1 MGHRA and CDR2 YSYEKL come from the germline V gene. The CDR3 is 16 amino acids.

The chain combines TRBV6-6 with TRBJ2-5, with 12 bases fitting TRBD2. CDR3 length equals 16 residues. CDR1 MNHNY and CDR2 SVGAGI come from the germline V gene (reference sequence). J gave up 3 bases and V 4 bases, and 6 bases lay outside the gene matches. The CDR3 nucleotides are TGTGCCAGCAGTTCCCGGGGACTAGCGGGCGAAGAGACCCAGTACTTC. It is translated as CASSSRGLAGEETQYF.

This clone was counted only a few times. The V call is TRBV7-3, the J call TRBJ2-2; no reliable D call. The V gene's germline CDR1 is SGHTA and CDR2 FQGTGA. V lost 1 base, J lost 6 bases, and 3 bases lay in between. The CDR3 contains 12 residues. In nucleotides, the CDR3 is TGTGCCAGCAGCTTAAATTCCGGGGAGCTGTTTTTT. It is translated as CASSLNSGELFF.

The rearrangement links TRBV29-1 to TRBJ2-7, with 7 positions matching TRBD2. This CDR3 has 13 amino acids. Germline loops: CDR1 SQVTM, CDR2 ANQGSEA. Trimming removed 6 bases from V and 0 bases from J; junction bases left unmatched: 5. For the CDR3, the DNA is TGCAGCGTGGGCTCTAGCGGCTCCTACGAGCAGTACTTC. Encoded protein: CSVGSSGSYEQYF.

The CDR3 loop reads CASSYQGFSYNEQFF. For the CDR3, the DNA is TGTGCCAGCAGTTATCAGGGTTTCTCCTACAATGAGCAGTTCTTC. V usage is TRBV6-6 and J usage is TRBJ2-1; D is possibly TRBD1 (5 bases). Germline CDR1 is MNHNY and CDR2 is SVGAGI (reference sequence). This CDR3 contains 15 residues. The ends were cut back, 3 bases at V and 0 bases at J, with 9 bases in the middle.

J is TRBJ2-1 and V is TRBV30; D tentatively fits TRBD1 or TRBD2 (5 bases each). Germline CDR1 is GTSNPN and CDR2 is SVGIG (reference sequence). Trimming removed 0 bases from V and 12 bases from J, with 12 bases in between. The CDR3 covers 12 residues. The DNA for the CDR3 is TGTGCCTGGAGTGTTAGAGGGGATAGGCAGTTCTTC. It codes for CAWSVRGDRQFF.

This clone was counted between two and nine times. This chain uses TRBV19 with TRBJ2-7, with a tentative D call TRBD1 (5 bases). V was pared by 1 base and J by 5 bases, with 9 bases between. The CDR3 loop spans 13 amino acids. Germline V gene sequence: CDR1 LNHDA, CDR2 SQIVND (reference sequence). CDR3: CASSIAGINEQYF. The CDR3 DNA sequence: TGTGCCAGTAGTATAGCAGGGATTAACGAGCAGTACTTC.

The chain carries TRBV27 and TRBJ2-7; the D gene could be TRBD1 or TRBD2 (5 bases each). There are 12 residues in the CDR3. Deletions cut 10 bases from V and 3 bases from J, with 13 bases between. Germline V lookup: CDR1 MNHEY, CDR2 SMNVEV (reference sequence). The CDR3 is CATRGAGYEQYF. Written as DNA, the CDR3 is TGTGCCACCCGTGGGGCGGGCTACGAGCAGTACTTC.